This TCR beta chain was sequenced during a study of blood T cell repertoires in COVID-19. Per germline, CDR1 LNHDA and CDR2 SQIVND (reference sequence). CDR3 length equals 14 residues. The junction had 4 bases not matched to a gene; V was cut back by 4 bases and J by 2 bases. Clones were read by immunoSEQ multiplex PCR, and TCRdb kept only the in-frame ones, dropping some. The sample gives about 50,000 clones, roughly three quarters of which show up once; more than 20% is in the top ten. The V and J genes are TRBV19 and TRBJ2-7, with 8 bases identical to TRBD1. The source is a man aged 50 to 60 with active or convalescent COVID-19. Sequencing was carried out using peripheral blood. CDR3 region: CASSTWDRPYEQYF. CDR3 coding DNA: TGTGCCAGTAGTACTTGGGACAGGCCCTACGAGCAGTACTTC.